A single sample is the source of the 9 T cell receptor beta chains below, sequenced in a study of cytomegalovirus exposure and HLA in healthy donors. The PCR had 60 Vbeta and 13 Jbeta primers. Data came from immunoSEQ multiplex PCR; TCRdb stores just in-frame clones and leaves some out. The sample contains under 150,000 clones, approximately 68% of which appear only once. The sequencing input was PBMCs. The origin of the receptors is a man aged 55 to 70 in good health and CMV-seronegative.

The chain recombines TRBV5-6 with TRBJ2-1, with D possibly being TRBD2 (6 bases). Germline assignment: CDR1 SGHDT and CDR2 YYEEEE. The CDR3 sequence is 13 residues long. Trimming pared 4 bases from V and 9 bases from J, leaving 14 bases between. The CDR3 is CASSPGGPVEQFF. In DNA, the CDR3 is TGTGCCAGCAGCCCTGGAGGGCCGGTTGAGCAGTTCTTC.

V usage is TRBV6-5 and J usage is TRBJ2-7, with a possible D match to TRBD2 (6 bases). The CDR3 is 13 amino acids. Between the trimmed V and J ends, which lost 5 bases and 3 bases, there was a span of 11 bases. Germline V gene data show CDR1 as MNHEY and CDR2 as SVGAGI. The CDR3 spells CASSPTGVYEQYF. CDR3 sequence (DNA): TGTGCCAGCAGTCCTACGGGAGTCTACGAGCAGTACTTC.

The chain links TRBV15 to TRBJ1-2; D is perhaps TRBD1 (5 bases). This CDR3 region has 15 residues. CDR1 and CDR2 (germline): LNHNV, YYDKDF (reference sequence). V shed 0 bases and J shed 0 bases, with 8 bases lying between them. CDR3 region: CATSREGAANYGYTF. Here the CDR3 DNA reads TGTGCCACCAGCAGAGAAGGGGCAGCTAACTATGGCTACACCTTC.

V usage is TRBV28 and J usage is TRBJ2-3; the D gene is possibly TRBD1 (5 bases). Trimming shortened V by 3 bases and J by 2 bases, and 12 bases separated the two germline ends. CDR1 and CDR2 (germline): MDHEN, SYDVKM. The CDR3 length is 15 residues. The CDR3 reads CASSFGAGYTDTQYF. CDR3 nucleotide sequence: TGTGCCAGCAGTTTTGGGGCAGGTTACACAGATACGCAGTATTTT.

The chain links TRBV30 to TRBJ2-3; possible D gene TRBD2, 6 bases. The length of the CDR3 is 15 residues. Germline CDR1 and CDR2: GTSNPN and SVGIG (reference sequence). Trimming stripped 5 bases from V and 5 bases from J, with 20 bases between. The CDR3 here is CAWLGGTHNGDTQYF. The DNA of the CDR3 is TGTGCCTGGCTTGGCGGGACCCATAATGGAGATACGCAGTATTTT. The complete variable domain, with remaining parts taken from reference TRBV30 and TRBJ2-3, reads SQTIHQWPATLVQPVGSPLSLECTVEGTSNPNLYWYRQAAGRGLQLLFYSVGIGQISSEVPQNLSASRPQDRQFILSSKKLLLSDSGFYLCAWLGGTHNGDTQYFGPGTRLTVL.

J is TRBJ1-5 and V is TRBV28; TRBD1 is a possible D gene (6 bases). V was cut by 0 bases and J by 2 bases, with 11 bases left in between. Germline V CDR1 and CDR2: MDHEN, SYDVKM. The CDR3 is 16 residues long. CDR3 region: CASSLWTGQGNQPQHF. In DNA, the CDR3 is TGTGCCAGCAGTTTATGGACAGGTCAGGGCAATCAGCCCCAGCATTTT.

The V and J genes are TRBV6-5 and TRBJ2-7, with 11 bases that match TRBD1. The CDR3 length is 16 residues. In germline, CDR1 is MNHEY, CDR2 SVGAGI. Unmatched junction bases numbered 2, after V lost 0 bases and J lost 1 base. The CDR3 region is CASSYSGTGGSYEQYF. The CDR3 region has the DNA TGTGCCAGCAGTTACTCCGGGACAGGGGGTTCCTACGAGCAGTACTTC.

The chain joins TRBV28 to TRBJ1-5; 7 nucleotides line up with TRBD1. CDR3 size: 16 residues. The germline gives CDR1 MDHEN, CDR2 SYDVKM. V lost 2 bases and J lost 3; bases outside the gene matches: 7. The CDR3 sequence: CASSLSGQASNQPQHF. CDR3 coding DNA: TGTGCCAGCAGTTTAAGTGGACAGGCCTCCAATCAGCCCCAGCATTTT.

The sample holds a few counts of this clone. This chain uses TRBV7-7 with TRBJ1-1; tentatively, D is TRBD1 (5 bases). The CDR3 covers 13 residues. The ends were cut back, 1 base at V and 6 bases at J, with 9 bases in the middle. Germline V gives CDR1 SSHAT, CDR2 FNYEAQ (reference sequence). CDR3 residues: CASSLDRGAEAFF. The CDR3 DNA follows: TGTGCCAGCAGCTTAGACCGGGGGGCTGAAGCTTTCTTT.